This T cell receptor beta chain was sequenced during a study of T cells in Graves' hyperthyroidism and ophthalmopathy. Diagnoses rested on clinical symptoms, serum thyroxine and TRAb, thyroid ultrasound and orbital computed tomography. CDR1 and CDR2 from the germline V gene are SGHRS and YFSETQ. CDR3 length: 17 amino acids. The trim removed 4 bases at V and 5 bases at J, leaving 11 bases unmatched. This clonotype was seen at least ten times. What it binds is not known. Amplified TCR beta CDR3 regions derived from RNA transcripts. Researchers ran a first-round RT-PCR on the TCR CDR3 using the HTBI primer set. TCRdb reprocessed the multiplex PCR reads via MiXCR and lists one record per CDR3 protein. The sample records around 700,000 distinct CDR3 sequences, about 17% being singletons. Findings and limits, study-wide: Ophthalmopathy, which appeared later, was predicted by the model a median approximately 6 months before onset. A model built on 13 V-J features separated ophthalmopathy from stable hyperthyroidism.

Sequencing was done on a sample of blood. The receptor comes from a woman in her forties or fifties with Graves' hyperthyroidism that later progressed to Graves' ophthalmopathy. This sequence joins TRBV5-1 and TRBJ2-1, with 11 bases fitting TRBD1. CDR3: CASSPGQGVPGNNEQFF. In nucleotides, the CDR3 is TGCGCCAGCAGCCCGGGACAGGGGGTACCGGGGAACAATGAGCAGTTCTTC.